These 4 T cell receptor beta chains share one sample of origin, sequenced in a study of immune characterization of retroperitoneal liposarcoma. TCRdb itself ran the PCR reads through MiXCR, one entry per CDR3 protein. The repertoire includes about 10,000 distinct CDR3 sequences, around a quarter of them detected once, and less than 10% sits in the top ten. Sequencing used tumor tissue. The source is a male donor with retroperitoneal liposarcoma.

This clonotype showed up many times. V is TRBV6-1 and J is TRBJ2-2; D is ambiguous. The CDR3 totals 15 residues. V was trimmed by 0 bases and J by 2 bases, leaving 7 bases between them. Germline assignment: CDR1 MNHNS and CDR2 SASEGT. The CDR3 reads CASSEAAGNTGELFF. The CDR3 DNA is TGTGCCAGCAGTGAAGCAGCCGGTAACACCGGGGAGCTGTTTTTT.

This clonotype occurred a few times. The genes are TRBV6-4 and TRBJ2-1; D is possibly TRBD1 or TRBD2 (5 bases each). Germline V gene lookup returns CDR1 MRHNA and CDR2 SNTAGT. The ends were cut back, 2 bases at V and 10 bases at J, with 9 bases in the middle. The CDR3 is made up of 12 amino acids. CDR3: CASSDDEGEQFF. CDR3 nucleotide sequence: TGTGCCAGCAGTGACGACGAGGGGGAGCAGTTCTTC.

The V gene is TRBV24-1, the J gene TRBJ2-5; 16 positions agree with TRBD2. The CDR3 consists of 19 residues. With V trimmed by 4 bases and J by 11 bases, 18 bases remained unmatched. The germline V gene has CDR1 KGHDR and CDR2 SFDVKD. CDR3 nucleotide sequence: TGTGCCACCAGTGAACCGGGACTAGCGGGAGGGCAGACCTACAATGAGCAGTACTTC. Translated, it gives CATSEPGLAGGQTYNEQYF.

This clonotype was counted between two and nine times. V usage is TRBV6-1 and J usage is TRBJ2-2; TRBD2 agrees at 7 bases. J lost 3 bases, V lost 8 bases, and 12 bases had no gene match. The CDR3 runs 16 residues. Germline V CDR1 and CDR2: MNHNS, SASEGT. For the CDR3, the DNA is TGTGCCAGCTATAAGGAGACTAGCCTCGACACCGGGGAGCTGTTTTTT. It codes for CASYKETSLDTGELFF.